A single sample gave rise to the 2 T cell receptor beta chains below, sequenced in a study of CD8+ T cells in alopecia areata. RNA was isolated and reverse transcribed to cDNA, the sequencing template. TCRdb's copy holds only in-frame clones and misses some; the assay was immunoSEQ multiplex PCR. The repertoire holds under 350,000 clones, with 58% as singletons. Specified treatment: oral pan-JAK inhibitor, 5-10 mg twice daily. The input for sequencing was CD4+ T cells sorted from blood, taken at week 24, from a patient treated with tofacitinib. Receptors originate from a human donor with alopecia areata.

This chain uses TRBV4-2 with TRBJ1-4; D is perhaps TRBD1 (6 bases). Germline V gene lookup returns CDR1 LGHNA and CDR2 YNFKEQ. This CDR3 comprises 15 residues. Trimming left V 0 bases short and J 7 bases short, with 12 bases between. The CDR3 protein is CASSQDVAGAEKLFF. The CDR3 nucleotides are TGTGCCAGCAGCCAAGATGTGGCAGGGGCTGAAAAACTGTTTTTT.

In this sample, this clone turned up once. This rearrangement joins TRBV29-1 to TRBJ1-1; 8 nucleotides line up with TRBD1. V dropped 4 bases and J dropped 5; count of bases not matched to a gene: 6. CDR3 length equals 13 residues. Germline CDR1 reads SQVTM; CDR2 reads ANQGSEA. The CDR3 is CSVGQGKTTEAFF. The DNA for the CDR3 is TGCAGCGTTGGACAGGGGAAGACGACTGAAGCTTTCTTT.